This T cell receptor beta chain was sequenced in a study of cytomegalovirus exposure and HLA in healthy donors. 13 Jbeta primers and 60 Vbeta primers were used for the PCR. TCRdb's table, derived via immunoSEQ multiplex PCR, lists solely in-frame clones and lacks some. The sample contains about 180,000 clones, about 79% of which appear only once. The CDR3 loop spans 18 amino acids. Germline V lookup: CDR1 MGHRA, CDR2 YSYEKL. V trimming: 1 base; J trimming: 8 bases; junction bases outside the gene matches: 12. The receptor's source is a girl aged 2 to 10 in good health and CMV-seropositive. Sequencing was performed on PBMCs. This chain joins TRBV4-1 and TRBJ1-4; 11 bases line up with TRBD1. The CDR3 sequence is CASSQGRGQGGLREKLFF. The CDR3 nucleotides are TGCGCCAGCAGCCAAGGGAGGGGACAGGGGGGGCTTCGGGAAAAACTGTTTTTT.